Listed here are 7 T cell receptor beta chains from one sample, sequenced in a study of vaccination and CD4 T cells after COVID-19. These receptors' antigens are unknown. Treatment: roughly 11-day PBMC culture with coronavirus spike peptide pools or control peptides (ViraFEST assay). An Oncomine TCR Beta short-read assay was used to sequence the DNA from cultured CD4+ T cells. TCRdb used MiXCR to reprocess the PCR reads, holding one entry per CDR3 protein. Of about 9,100 distinct CDR3 sequences in the sample, roughly three fifths were seen once. The source material was cultured CD4+ T cells from blood, sampled after SARS-CoV-2 vaccination. These receptors came from a human donor with COVID-19.

This clonotype was seen only a few times. The genes are TRBV10-2 and TRBJ1-2; no clear D gene. Between the trimmed V and J ends, which lost 0 bases and 7 bases, there was a span of 12 bases. The CDR3 extends over 14 amino acids. CDR1 and CDR2 from the germline V gene are WSHSY and SAAADI. CDR3 nucleotide sequence: TGCGCCAGCAGTGAGTCATGGACGGTCGGTGGCTACACCTTC. Amino acid sequence: CASSESWTVGGYTF.

The V gene is TRBV10-1, the J gene TRBJ2-1; D is uncertain. The CDR3 loop spans 15 amino acids. V lost 5 bases and J 1 base, leaving 12 bases between the germline ends. In germline, CDR1 is WNHNN, CDR2 SYGVQD (reference sequence). CDR3 DNA: TGCGCCAGCAGTACCACAGTCGGGTCCTACAATGAGCAGTTCTTC. It encodes CASSTTVGSYNEQFF.

The rearrangement joins TRBV11-2 to TRBJ2-1; D remains unclear. The length of the CDR3 is 13 residues. CDR1 and CDR2 (germline): SGHAT, FQNNGV. V lost 7 bases and J 4 bases, leaving 11 bases between the germline ends. The CDR3 nucleotides read TGTGCCAGCACTGTAGACAAGTACAATGAGCAGTTCTTC. Translated, it gives CASTVDKYNEQFF.

This clonotype was seen a few times. The chain couples TRBV28 to TRBJ1-1; perhaps TRBD1 as D (5 bases). Trimming shortened V by 2 bases and J by 4 bases, and 11 bases separated the two germline ends. The length of the CDR3 is 14 residues. Per the germline V gene, CDR1 is MDHEN and CDR2 is SYDVKM. DNA of the CDR3: TGTGCCAGCAGTTTACCGGGGGATGGCACTGAAGCTTTCTTT. This codes for CASSLPGDGTEAFF.

The chain employs TRBV6-1 and TRBJ1-2; 12 bases are shared with TRBD1. The CDR3 has 14 residues. After removal of 4 bases from V and 7 bases from J, the junction contained 4 bases not matched to a gene. Germline CDR1 MNHNS, CDR2 SASEGT. CDR3 sequence: CASSAGTGGIGYTF. The DNA of the CDR3 is TGTGCCAGCAGTGCCGGGACAGGGGGCATTGGCTACACCTTC.

The DNA for the CDR3 is TGCAGTGCTCCCCGGGACGGGAAAATGAACACTGAAGCTTTCTTT. Its protein product is CSAPRDGKMNTEAFF. This chain uses TRBV20-1 with TRBJ1-1, with D possibly being TRBD1 (5 bases). This CDR3 is built from 15 residues. Germline V lookup: CDR1 DFQATT, CDR2 SNEGSKA (reference sequence). V lost 5 bases and J lost 0, with 16 bases in between.

The V gene is TRBV7-2, the J gene TRBJ1-2; 10 nucleotides line up with TRBD1. Germline CDR1 and CDR2: SGHTA and FQGNSA. V was pared by 5 bases and J by 8 bases, with 8 bases of the junction left unmatched. This CDR3 comprises 14 residues. CDR3: CASSVDRGLIGYTF. The DNA of the CDR3 is TGTGCCAGCAGCGTCGACAGGGGGCTAATAGGCTACACCTTC. The full variable domain, completed using reference TRBV7-2 and TRBJ1-2, is GAGVSQSPSNKVTEKGKDVELRCDPISGHTALYWYRQSLGQGLEFLIYFQGNSAPDKSGLPSDRFSAERTGGSVSTLTIQRTQQEDSAVYLCASSVDRGLIGYTFGSGTRLTVV.